Only one count was recorded for the clone carrying this T cell receptor (beta chain). This entry is derived from a study of cytomegalovirus exposure and HLA in healthy donors. This CDR3 is built from 16 residues. Per germline, CDR1 SGDLS and CDR2 YYNGEE. V was trimmed by 2 bases and J by 0 bases, leaving 13 bases between them. A multiplex PCR was run with 60 Vbeta primers and 13 Jbeta primers. Assay used: immunoSEQ multiplex PCR; TCRdb lists only in-frame clones, some missing. The data contain 150,000 to 200,000 clones, approximately 86% of them singletons. The TCR originated in a woman between 18 and 29 years old in good health and CMV-seronegative. The sequenced sample was PBMCs. This chain connects TRBV9 to TRBJ2-3, with a weak D call TRBD2 (6 bases). The CDR3 sequence is CASSVGASASTDTQYF. CDR3 nucleotides: TGTGCCAGCAGCGTTGGGGCTAGCGCTAGCACAGATACGCAGTATTTT.